This TCR beta chain was recovered during a study of PD-1 blockade in classical Hodgkin lymphoma. The study's findings and limits: Compared with healthy donors, newly diagnosed patients reportedly showed lower baseline TCR diversity.

The protocol was immunoSEQ multiplex PCR, while the TCRdb copy is restricted to in-frame clones and leaves out a portion. The sample shows tens of thousands of clones, approximately 90% of them seen only once. Concerning this clone itself: Antigen specificity is unknown.

Time point of the sample: newly diagnosed, previously untreated cHL patient sample. V was trimmed by 4 bases and J by 0 bases, leaving 11 bases between them. The germline gives CDR1 SGDLS, CDR2 YYNGEE. This CDR3 is 14 amino acids long. The chain joins TRBV9 to TRBJ2-7; D may be TRBD1 (6 bases). This sequence originates from a human donor with classical Hodgkin lymphoma. Sequences were obtained from peripheral blood mononuclear cells (PBMCs). The CDR3 DNA reads TGTGCCAGCAGCCCTGGACAGTCCTCCTACGAGCAGTACTTC. Translating gives CASSPGQSSYEQYF. Looking up the rest from reference TRBV9 and TRBJ2-7 gives the full variable domain: DSGVTQTPKHLITATGQRVTLRCSPRSGDLSVYWYQQSLDQGLQFLIQYYNGEERAKGNILERFSAQQFPDLHSELNLSSLELGDSALYFCASSPGQSSYEQYFGPGTRLTVT.